This T cell receptor (beta chain) was observed in a study of cytomegalovirus exposure and HLA in healthy donors. Study-wide background: Early released data had about 85 million unique TCRs, all coming from HLA-typed donors. The Caucasian-associated ancestry cluster contained 81% of the 398 genotyped donors.

Findings and limits, study-wide: According to the study, some 160 TCR beta chains were cytomegalovirus-associated. Likely technical artifact: a cluster of highly shared sequence variants.

Comments on this clone: Its antigen is still unknown.

Both 60 Vbeta primers and 13 Jbeta primers went into the PCR. Sequenced by immunoSEQ multiplex PCR; TCRdb stores in-frame clones only, minus some. Among about 170,000 clones, around 86% were seen once, and the ten largest hold 0.96%. Germline trimming cut 2 bases from V and 3 bases from J; bases unmatched to any gene: 6. This CDR3 contains 17 residues. Per germline, CDR1 SEHNR and CDR2 FQNEAQ (reference sequence). The sample taken for sequencing was PBMCs. The TCR originated in a girl aged 2 to 9 in good health and CMV-seropositive. This chain uses TRBV7-9 with TRBJ2-3; 12 nucleotides match TRBD2. In DNA, the CDR3 is TGTGCCAGCAGCTTAACGACTAGCGGGAGAGGTACAGATACGCAGTATTTT. It encodes CASSLTTSGRGTDTQYF.